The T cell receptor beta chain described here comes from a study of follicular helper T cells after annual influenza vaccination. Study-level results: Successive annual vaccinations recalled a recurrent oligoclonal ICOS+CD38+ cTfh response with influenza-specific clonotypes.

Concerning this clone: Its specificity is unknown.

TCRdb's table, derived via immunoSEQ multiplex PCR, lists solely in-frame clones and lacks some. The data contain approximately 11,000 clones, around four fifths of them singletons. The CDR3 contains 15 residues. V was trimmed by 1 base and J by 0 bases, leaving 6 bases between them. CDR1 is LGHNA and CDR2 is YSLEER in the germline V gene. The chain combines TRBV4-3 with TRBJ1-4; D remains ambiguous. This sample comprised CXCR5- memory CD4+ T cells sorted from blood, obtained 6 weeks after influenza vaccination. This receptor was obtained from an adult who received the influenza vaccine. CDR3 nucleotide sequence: TGCGCCAGCAGCCAAGGGATAACAACTAATGAAAAACTGTTTTTT. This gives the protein CASSQGITTNEKLFF.